This T cell receptor (beta chain) is drawn from a study of blood T cell repertoires in COVID-19. Sequencing used immunoSEQ multiplex PCR; TCRdb keeps in-frame clones, though not all of them. The table has roughly 76,000 clones, around 87% seen once. The sequence was collected from a woman of 80 years or more with active or convalescent COVID-19. Sequenced material: peripheral blood.

CDR3 sequence: CASSMVGGPPYEQYF. CDR3 DNA sequence: TGTGCCAGTAGTATGGTGGGGGGGCCGCCCTACGAGCAGTACTTC. This rearrangement joins TRBV19 to TRBJ2-7, with a tentative D call TRBD2 (7 bases). CDR1 is LNHDA, CDR2 SQIVND, per germline (reference sequence). V was trimmed by 3 bases and J by 2 bases, leaving 14 bases between them. The CDR3 consists of 15 residues.